The sample holds a few counts of the clone carrying this T cell receptor beta chain. Germline V gene lookup returns CDR1 DFQATT and CDR2 SNEGSKA (reference sequence). J was trimmed by 0 bases and V by 6 bases; bases with no gene match: 8. The CDR3 covers 15 residues. The sample comes from a study of T-cell reconstitution after alpha-beta-depleted transplantation in children. TCRbeta library preparation incorporated unique molecular identifiers. One entry per CDR3 protein, called by TCRdb with MiXCR from the PCR reads. This sample has hundreds of thousands of distinct CDR3 sequences; 15% to 20% occur once, and the top ten carry 25% to 30%.

The TCR sequence derives from a boy under two years old who had a stem cell transplant for Wiskott-Aldrich syndrome, so the T cells may come from the graft donor. The source material was PBMCs, mostly from graft donor cells, sampled 360 days after TCRalphabeta/CD19-depleted stem cell transplant. This chain joins TRBV20-1 and TRBJ2-1; TRBD2 matches at 7 bases. The CDR3 spells CSAGGSSLSYNEQFF. DNA for the CDR3: TGCAGTGCCGGGGGGTCTAGCCTCTCCTACAATGAGCAGTTCTTC.